Shown below are 15 T cell receptor beta chains from a single sample sequenced in a study of tumor-infiltrating lymphocytes in localized non-small cell lung cancer. Assay used: immunoSEQ multiplex PCR; TCRdb lists only in-frame clones, some missing. The table lists some 16,000 clones, 35% to 55% of them singletons, with around 16% in the top ten. The sample consisted of lung tumor tissue. These receptors were collected from a human donor with non-small cell lung cancer.

There are a few counts of this clone. V usage is TRBV9 and J usage is TRBJ1-1; no reliable D call. CDR3 length equals 13 residues. With 0 bases removed from V and 4 bases from J, the gap between germline ends came to 7 bases. From germline, CDR1 is SGDLS and CDR2 YYNGEE. CDR3 loop: CASSVAMATEAFF. CDR3 nucleotide sequence: TGTGCCAGCAGCGTAGCTATGGCCACTGAAGCTTTCTTT.

V is TRBV4-1 and J is TRBJ2-5, with 10 bases identical to TRBD2. Germline CDR1 and CDR2: MGHRA and YSYEKL. V trimming: 5 bases; J trimming: 1 base; junction bases outside the gene matches: 10. This CDR3 is 17 amino acids long. The chain's CDR3 is CASSRGILAGSQETQYF. The CDR3 DNA follows: TGCGCCAGCAGCAGAGGGATACTAGCGGGGTCCCAAGAGACCCAGTACTTC.

The V and J genes are TRBV5-6 and TRBJ1-1, with 8 positions matching TRBD1. The length of the CDR3 is 13 residues. CDR1 SGHDT and CDR2 YYEEEE come from the germline V gene. The J segment lost 5 bases and the V segment lost 6 bases, leaving 6 bases of the junction unmatched. CDR3 sequence reads: CASIGQGVTEAFF. CDR3 sequence (DNA): TGTGCCAGCATAGGACAGGGCGTAACTGAAGCTTTCTTT.

The V gene is TRBV5-4, the J gene TRBJ1-2; 9 bases agree with TRBD1. The CDR3 totals 14 residues. The V gene end was trimmed by 4 bases and the J gene end by 7 bases; junction bases not matched to a gene: 8. CDR1 and CDR2 from the germline V gene are SGHNT and YYREEE (reference sequence). The CDR3 loop is CASSGGTGISGYTF. The CDR3 DNA reads as TGTGCCAGCAGCGGGGGGACAGGGATCTCTGGCTACACCTTC. Using reference TRBV5-4 and TRBJ1-2 for the parts outside the CDR3, the full variable domain is ETGVTQSPTHLIKTRGQQVTLRCSSQSGHNTVSWYQQALGQGPQFIFQYYREEENGRGNFPPRFSGLQFPNYSSELNVNALELDDSALYLCASSGGTGISGYTFGSGTRLTVV.

This clone was detected only a few times. This chain uses TRBV30 with TRBJ2-6, with D perhaps TRBD1 (6 bases). The germline V and J ends were trimmed by 3 bases and 2 bases, with 8 bases remaining between them. The CDR3 consists of 14 residues. Germline V CDR1 and CDR2: GTSNPN, SVGIG (reference sequence). CDR3 loop: CAWRTGTGANVLTF. The CDR3 nucleotides read TGTGCCTGGAGAACAGGGACTGGGGCCAACGTCCTGACTTTC.

This clone is labeled as medium-sized (0.01 to 0.1%). The rearrangement uses TRBV10-3 and TRBJ2-1, with 10 nucleotides matching TRBD1. This CDR3 comprises 13 residues. V was pared by 6 bases and J by 7 bases, with 3 bases of the junction left unmatched. Germline V gene data show CDR1 as ENHRY and CDR2 as SYGVKD. The CDR3 reads CAIRPGQGNEQFF. Written as DNA, the CDR3 is TGTGCCATCAGGCCGGGACAGGGGAATGAGCAGTTCTTC.

This clone appeared a few times. CDR3 region: CSDQAGYNNEQFF. In DNA, the CDR3 is TGCAGCGACCAAGCGGGATATAACAATGAGCAGTTCTTC. The chain is built from TRBV29-1 and TRBJ2-1, with 7 positions matching TRBD2. CDR3 size: 13 residues. The ends lost 7 bases at V and 5 bases at J; junction bases unmatched: 8. Germline-derived CDR1 and CDR2 are SQVTM and ANQGSEA.

Within the sample, this clone is medium-sized. The gene calls are TRBV30 and TRBJ2-7, with 8 bases lining up with TRBD1. Germline V lookup: CDR1 GTSNPN, CDR2 SVGIG (reference sequence). V lost 5 bases and J lost 2; bases outside the gene matches: 2. This CDR3 spans 12 amino acids. Here the CDR3 reads CAWQGQAYEQYF. The CDR3 nucleotides are TGTGCCTGGCAGGGACAGGCCTACGAGCAGTACTTC.

This chain joins TRBV7-6 and TRBJ2-3, with TRBD2 matching 8 bases. The CDR3 spans 16 residues. The trim removed 6 bases at V and 2 bases at J, leaving 10 bases unmatched. Germline V gene data show CDR1 as SGHVS and CDR2 as FNYEAQ. CDR3 in DNA: TGTGCCAGCAGTTCCTTAGCGGGGTTTCCCACAGATACGCAGTATTTT. Amino acid sequence: CASSSLAGFPTDTQYF. Looking up the rest from reference TRBV7-6 and TRBJ2-3 gives the full variable domain: GAGVSQSPRYKVTKRGQDVALRCDPISGHVSLYWYRQALGQGPEFLTYFNYEAQQDKSGLPNDRFSAERPEGSISTLTIQRTEQRDSAMYRCASSSLAGFPTDTQYFGPGTRLTVL.

The genes are TRBV19 and TRBJ1-5; no definite D call. V lost 9 bases and J 5 bases, leaving 11 bases between the germline ends. Germline values: CDR1 LNHDA, CDR2 SQIVND (reference sequence). The CDR3 runs to 12 residues. The chain's CDR3 is CASARGYQPQHF. The CDR3 nucleotides are TGTGCCAGCGCACGGGGATATCAGCCCCAGCATTTT.

This chain joins TRBV7-6 and TRBJ2-1; D possibly corresponds to TRBD2 (6 bases). The V end was cut by 1 base, the J end by 4 bases, with 11 bases between. The CDR3 runs to 15 residues. CDR1 is SGHVS and CDR2 is FNYEAQ in the germline V gene. The CDR3: CASSLEILAYNEQFF. DNA for the CDR3: TGTGCCAGCAGCTTAGAGATACTAGCTTACAATGAGCAGTTCTTC.

This clone was recorded a few times. The chain employs TRBV27 and TRBJ2-4; tentatively, D is TRBD2 (5 bases). Germline values: CDR1 MNHEY, CDR2 SMNVEV (reference sequence). Trimming cost V 5 bases and J 8 bases, with 16 bases left between them. The CDR3 totals 14 residues. The CDR3 loop is CASSGRGPFDIQYF. CDR3 in DNA: TGTGCCAGCAGTGGTAGAGGGCCCTTTGACATTCAGTACTTC.

J is TRBJ1-2 and V is TRBV28; D is possibly TRBD1 (6 bases). Germline loops: CDR1 MDHEN, CDR2 SYDVKM. This CDR3 comprises 16 residues. The V gene lost 5 bases and the J gene lost 4 bases, with 20 bases spanning the gap. The CDR3 DNA reads TGTGCCAGCAGTCCCCCGGGCCTGGGGGCTGTCTATGGCTACACCTTC. Protein product: CASSPPGLGAVYGYTF.

This clone was detected only a few times. The V and J genes are TRBV5-1 and TRBJ1-2; D gene ambiguous. The V end was cut by 0 bases, the J end by 5 bases, with 5 bases between. Germline CDR1 reads SGHRS; CDR2 reads YFSETQ. The CDR3 is 12 residues long. The CDR3 protein is CASSLGGYGYTF. The CDR3, as DNA: TGCGCCAGCAGCTTGGGTGGGTATGGCTACACCTTC.

This clone rates as medium-sized (0.01 to 0.1%). This chain links TRBV28 with TRBJ2-5, with D hard to call. This CDR3 is 12 amino acids long. Germline CDR1 and CDR2: MDHEN and SYDVKM. Trimming shortened V by 4 bases and J by 10 bases, and 13 bases separated the two germline ends. CDR3 in DNA: TGTGCCAGCAGTTCGGCCCATCGGATCCAGTACTTC. Translation gives CASSSAHRIQYF.